The 6 T cell receptor beta chains below come from one sample, sequenced in a study of blood T cell repertoires in COVID-19. Repertoires were generated with immunoSEQ multiplex PCR, while TCRdb's copy carries only in-frame clones and drops some. The data show roughly 430,000 clones, with approximately 85% seen just once and more than 2% held by the top ten. What was sequenced was PBMCs or T cells enriched from blood (not recorded which). Receptors were obtained from a woman in her 40s with acute COVID-19.

Here the CDR3 reads CASSKRKGGGSNQPQHF. The CDR3 DNA is TGTGCCAGCAGCAAAAGGAAAGGGGGCGGGAGCAATCAGCCCCAGCATTTT. The genes are TRBV21-1 and TRBJ1-5; TRBD1 was called by the table and not checked on the DNA. TRBV21-1 corresponds to a pseudogene. The CDR3 runs to 17 residues.

The chain has TRBV5-1 and TRBJ2-7; possibly TRBD2 for D (5 bases). V was cut by 0 bases and J by 5 bases, with 12 bases left in between. This CDR3 spans 14 amino acids. CDR1 SGHRS and CDR2 YFSETQ come from the germline V gene. CDR3 sequence reads: CASSLVVGSNEQYF. CDR3 in DNA: TGCGCCAGCAGCTTGGTGGTGGGGAGTAACGAGCAGTACTTC.

The rearrangement links TRBV5-1 to TRBJ2-6; D is perhaps TRBD1 (7 bases). The CDR3 contains 18 residues. Trimming pared 0 bases from V and 4 bases from J, leaving 17 bases between. Germline V gives CDR1 SGHRS, CDR2 YFSETQ. CDR3 sequence reads: CASSLDGGGATGANVLTF. The CDR3 nucleotides read TGCGCCAGCAGCTTGGACGGAGGGGGCGCGACCGGGGCCAACGTCCTGACTTTC.

This chain joins TRBV5-6 and TRBJ1-2, with D perhaps TRBD1 (5 bases). V was shortened by 0 bases and J by 4 bases, with 16 bases between the two germline ends. This CDR3 comprises 16 residues. In germline, CDR1 is SGHDT, CDR2 YYEEEE. The DNA of the CDR3 is TGTGCCAGCAGCTTGGGGAGCGGGGCAGGGAGCTATGGCTACACCTTC. Translated, it gives CASSLGSGAGSYGYTF.

Here the CDR3 DNA reads TGTGCCAGCCTATATACGACTTACACTGAAGCTTTCTTT. Translating gives CASLYTTYTEAFF. The chain joins TRBV2 to TRBJ1-1; D is unresolved. Per germline, CDR1 SNHLY and CDR2 FYNNEI. CDR3 length equals 13 residues. The V gene lost 8 bases and the J gene lost 3 bases, with 13 bases spanning the gap.

J is TRBJ2-4 and V is TRBV10-2, with D tentatively TRBD2 (5 bases). CDR1 and CDR2 (germline): WSHSY, SAAADI. Trimming removed 0 bases at V and 4 bases at J, with 10 bases between. This CDR3 contains 15 residues. The CDR3 protein is CASSESSGSKNIQYF. The CDR3 DNA follows: TGCGCCAGCAGTGAGTCGTCGGGATCAAAAAACATTCAGTACTTC.